This entry is about one TCR beta chain. The data were produced by immunoSEQ multiplex PCR, yet TCRdb's version contains in-frame clones alone and is incomplete. The table lists tens of thousands of clones, 85% to 90% of them singletons, with roughly 15% in the top ten. The CDR3 runs 12 residues. With 7 bases clipped from V and 4 bases from J, the junction kept 3 bases outside the gene matches. Germline loops: CDR1 SGHRS, CDR2 YFSETQ. This specimen comes from a study of blood T cell repertoires in COVID-19. Looking at the study overall: COVID-19 samples, acute and convalescent, were from the United States, Italy and Spain. T cells, B-cell-depleted T cells, or PBMCs supplied cDNA or gDNA.

The receptor was derived from a human donor in a cohort sampled during active COVID-19. This chain joins TRBV5-1 and TRBJ1-2; the match to TRBD1 covers 8 bases. Specimen: peripheral blood. CDR3 loop: CASGTGAYGYTF. CDR3 sequence (DNA): TGCGCCAGCGGGACAGGAGCCTATGGCTACACCTTC. Based on the CDR3 plus reference TRBV5-1 and TRBJ1-2, the full variable domain is KAGVTQTPRYLIKTRGQQVTLSCSPISGHRSVSWYQQTPGQGLQFLFEYFSETQRNKGNFPGRFSGRQFSNSRSEMNVSTLELGDSALYLCASGTGAYGYTFGSGTRLTVV.